This T cell receptor beta chain was identified in a study of post-analysis software for immune sequencing data. Study observations and caveats: In patients, TRBV5-6, TRBV5-1 and TRBV20-1 belonged to four or five TRBV segments found more frequently than in controls.

Unique molecular identifiers were carried by the TCR beta cDNA libraries. TCRdb re-analysed the PCR reads in MiXCR, keeping a single row per CDR3 protein. The sample shows hundreds of thousands of distinct CDR3 sequences, 53% of them seen only once. Germline V lookup: CDR1 MNHEY, CDR2 SVGAGI. There are 14 residues in the CDR3. The V and J ends lost 6 bases and 6 bases respectively, with 17 bases between them. Regarding this clonotype: Its antigen is currently unknown.

The V gene is TRBV6-5, the J gene TRBJ1-2; possibly TRBD1 for D (5 bases). Specimen: blood. The TCR originated in a girl between 10 and 17 years old with multiple sclerosis. The CDR3, as DNA: TGTGCCAGCAGGCGAATCCGGGACGGCCATGGCTACACCTTC. Translating gives CASRRIRDGHGYTF.